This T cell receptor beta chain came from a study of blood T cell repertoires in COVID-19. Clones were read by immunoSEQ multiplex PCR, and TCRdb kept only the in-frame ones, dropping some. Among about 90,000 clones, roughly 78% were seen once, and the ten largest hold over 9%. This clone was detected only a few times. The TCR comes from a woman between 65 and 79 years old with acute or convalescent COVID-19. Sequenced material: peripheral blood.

The DNA of the CDR3 is TGTGCCAGCAGCCAAGTCACAGGGTCCAATCTTTTTGGCTACACCTTC. Translating gives CASSQVTGSNLFGYTF. The chain has TRBV4-2 and TRBJ1-2; a weak D match, TRBD1 (6 bases). Trimming removed 1 base at V and 7 bases at J, with 19 bases between. Germline V CDR1 and CDR2: LGHNA, YNFKEQ. The CDR3 consists of 16 residues.